Below are 2 T cell receptor beta chains sequenced from a single sample in a study of CD8+ T cells in alopecia areata. Treatment noted: oral pan-JAK inhibitor, 5-10 mg twice daily. The authors extracted RNA and reverse transcribed it into cDNA as the sequencing template. TCRdb's table, derived via immunoSEQ multiplex PCR, lists solely in-frame clones and lacks some. Here the sample spans about 110,000 clones, 84% being singletons. Material: CD8+ T cells sorted from blood, obtained at week 24, from a patient treated with tofacitinib. These receptor sequences come from a human donor with alopecia areata.

J is TRBJ2-1 and V is TRBV7-6, with 7 bases aligning to TRBD1. Germline V gene sequence: CDR1 SGHVS, CDR2 FNYEAQ. The CDR3 runs 15 residues. The J segment lost 4 bases and the V segment lost 4 bases, leaving 7 bases of the junction unmatched. The CDR3: CASSSTGEGYNEQFF. CDR3 coding DNA: TGTGCCAGCAGCTCCACAGGGGAAGGGTACAATGAGCAGTTCTTC. The full variable domain, its missing parts supplied by reference TRBV7-6 and TRBJ2-1, is GAGVSQSPRYKVTKRGQDVALRCDPISGHVSLYWYRQALGQGPEFLTYFNYEAQQDKSGLPNDRFSAERPEGSISTLTIQRTEQRDSAMYRCASSSTGEGYNEQFFGPGTRLTVL.

J is TRBJ2-5 and V is TRBV19; no reliable D call. The V and J ends lost 1 base and 0 bases respectively, with 6 bases between them. The CDR3 is 14 residues long. The germline V gene encodes CDR1 LNHDA and CDR2 SQIVND (reference sequence). The CDR3 bases are TGTGCCAGTAGTATAGTTGGCCACCAAGAGACCCAGTACTTC. This sequence encodes CASSIVGHQETQYF.